This T cell receptor beta chain was recovered during a study of identical twins. Study outcomes and limitations: Where beta out-of-frame sequences were concerned, excess twin sharing was weaker.

TCRdb reanalysed the 5' RACE reads using MiXCR and keeps one entry per CDR3 protein. Found here are about 470,000 distinct CDR3 sequences, approximately 25% of them singletons; the top ten hold 2.9%. Note on this clonotype: Its specificity is unknown.

These records were also assigned to another study, of T cells expressing NK-cell markers. That work adds: The study drew TCR beta repertoires from sorted CD3+CD56+NKG2C+, CD3+CD56+NKG2C- and CD3+CD56-NKG2C+ T cells.

The TCR was taken from a woman between 18 and 30 years old in good health. Sequencing was performed on CD4+ T cells sorted from blood.

The CDR3 reads CASSESLAGDYEQYF. CDR3 bases: TGCGCCAGCAGTGAGAGTCTAGCGGGAGACTACGAGCAGTACTTC. This sequence joins TRBV10-1 and TRBJ2-7; TRBD2 agrees at 10 bases. Per the germline V gene, CDR1 is WNHNN and CDR2 is SYGVQD (reference sequence). The V and J ends lost 2 bases and 3 bases, in that order; junction bases with no gene match: 4. The CDR3 length is 15 residues.